Shown below are 28 T cell receptor beta chains from a single sample sequenced in a study of T cells in Graves' hyperthyroidism and ophthalmopathy. Researchers amplified the TCR beta CDR3 regions from RNA transcripts. The study used the HTBI primer set for a first-round RT-PCR of the TCR CDR3. TCRdb analysed the multiplex PCR reads with MiXCR anew, one entry per CDR3 protein. In the table there are roughly 800,000 distinct CDR3 sequences, 35% to 45% of which are singletons. Sequenced input: blood. Receptor source: a young man with Graves' hyperthyroidism.

This clonotype was counted ten times or more. The rearrangement uses TRBV29-1 and TRBJ1-1; no firm D call. V was pared by 0 bases and J by 7 bases, with 6 bases between. The CDR3 covers 11 residues. Per germline, CDR1 SQVTM and CDR2 ANQGSEA. The CDR3 region has the DNA TGCAGCGTTGAAGACCCCGGTGAAGCTTTCTTT. This sequence encodes CSVEDPGEAFF.

The V and J genes are TRBV4-1 and TRBJ2-7, with a weak D call TRBD1 (5 bases). The germline gives CDR1 MGHRA, CDR2 YSYEKL. V lost 6 bases to trimming and J lost 5 bases, with 14 bases between them. The CDR3 consists of 13 residues. As DNA, the CDR3 is TGCGCCAGCAGGAGACAGCAGGCCGACGAGCAGTACTTC. This encodes CASRRQQADEQYF.

This clonotype was observed at least ten times. This chain uses TRBV10-3 with TRBJ1-2; TRBD1 matches 8 bases. The length of the CDR3 is 16 residues. Germline-derived CDR1 and CDR2 are ENHRY and SYGVKD. V trimming: 7 bases; J trimming: 1 base; junction bases outside the gene matches: 11. Written as DNA, the CDR3 is TGTGCCATCACTTCCTGGACAGGGCCTTTTAACTATGGCTACACCTTC. Protein sequence: CAITSWTGPFNYGYTF.

This sequence joins TRBV5-8 and TRBJ1-4; TRBD1 agrees at 7 bases. This CDR3 comprises 14 residues. Germline CDR1 and CDR2: SGHTS and YDEGEE. The V segment lost 5 bases and the J segment 6 bases; nucleotides outside the gene matches: 7. CDR3 nucleotides: TGTGCCAGCAGTCCCGACAGGGAGTATGAAAAACTGTTTTTT. Translating gives CASSPDREYEKLFF.

This clonotype was detected many times. This chain connects TRBV7-6 to TRBJ1-2, with 9 nucleotides matching TRBD1. The CDR3 totals 16 residues. J gave up 6 bases and V 2 bases, and 10 bases lay outside the gene matches. Looked up from germline, CDR1 is SGHVS and CDR2 is FNYEAQ. The CDR3 bases are TGTGCCAGCAGCTTAACCCTCACAGGGGGCGGTGATGGCTACACCTTC. This encodes CASSLTLTGGGDGYTF. The complete variable domain, with remaining parts taken from reference TRBV7-6 and TRBJ1-2, reads GAGVSQSPRYKVTKRGQDVALRCDPISGHVSLYWYRQALGQGPEFLTYFNYEAQQDKSGLPNDRFSAERPEGSISTLTIQRTEQRDSAMYRCASSLTLTGGGDGYTFGSGTRLTVV.

This clonotype has a handful of counts. The genes are TRBV9 and TRBJ2-7; D is perhaps TRBD1 or TRBD2 (5 bases each). Germline V gene data show CDR1 as SGDLS and CDR2 as YYNGEE. The CDR3 is 14 amino acids. Trimming shortened V by 1 base and J by 5 bases, and 13 bases separated the two germline ends. The CDR3 reads CASSVTPGTHEQYF. In nucleotides, the CDR3 is TGTGCCAGCAGCGTAACTCCAGGGACCCACGAGCAGTACTTC. Using reference TRBV9 and TRBJ2-7 for the parts outside the CDR3, the full variable domain is DSGVTQTPKHLITATGQRVTLRCSPRSGDLSVYWYQQSLDQGLQFLIQYYNGEERAKGNILERFSAQQFPDLHSELNLSSLELGDSALYFCASSVTPGTHEQYFGPGTRLTVT.

This clonotype has just a few counts. The rearrangement links TRBV7-2 to TRBJ1-1; TRBD1 matches at 11 bases. CDR3 length equals 15 residues. V trimming: 6 bases; J trimming: 6 bases; junction bases outside the gene matches: 9. The germline V gene has CDR1 SGHTA and CDR2 FQGNSA. The CDR3 sequence is CASSFRDRGIAEAFF. In DNA form, the CDR3 reads TGTGCCAGCAGTTTCCGGGACAGGGGGATTGCTGAAGCTTTCTTT.

The V and J genes are TRBV7-9 and TRBJ2-5, with D hard to call. Between the trimmed V and J ends, which lost 9 bases and 1 base, there was a span of 12 bases. The CDR3 consists of 13 residues. The germline V gene has CDR1 SEHNR and CDR2 FQNEAQ (reference sequence). The CDR3 DNA follows: TGTGCCAGTGGGATCCGGCCCCAAGAGACCCAGTACTTC. Protein sequence: CASGIRPQETQYF.

The chain joins TRBV7-8 to TRBJ1-6, with D possibly TRBD1 on 6 matching bases. CDR3 length: 16 residues. With 4 bases removed from V and 4 bases from J, the gap between germline ends came to 14 bases. From germline, CDR1 is SGHVS and CDR2 FQNEAQ. CDR3 region: CASSSQGQGYNSPLHF. CDR3 nucleotide sequence: TGTGCCAGCAGCTCCCAGGGGCAGGGTTATAATTCACCCCTCCACTTT.

This clonotype was seen a few times. V usage is TRBV20-1 and J usage is TRBJ1-3; weak D call: TRBD1 (6 bases). Between the trimmed V and J ends, which lost 3 bases and 0 bases, there was a span of 12 bases. Germline-derived CDR1 and CDR2 are DFQATT and SNEGSKA (reference sequence). The CDR3 loop spans 15 amino acids. CDR3 DNA sequence: TGCAGTGCTAGTCGCGGGGGGCTCTCTGGAAACACCATATATTTT. Translated: CSASRGGLSGNTIYF.

This clonotype appeared a few times. The chain uses TRBV7-2 and TRBJ2-6; TRBD2 agrees at 7 bases. The CDR3 is 17 amino acids. Germline V gives CDR1 SGHTA, CDR2 FQGNSA. With 4 bases clipped from V and 0 bases from J, the junction kept 6 bases outside the gene matches. The CDR3 loop is CASSSVAGASGANVLTF. The CDR3 DNA is TGTGCCAGCAGCTCAGTCGCGGGAGCCTCTGGGGCCAACGTCCTGACTTTC.

As for this clonotype: Its ends do not fully match the called genes, so a read error is possible. J is TRBJ2-7 and V is TRBV7-8, with TRBD1 matching 9 bases. Germline loops: CDR1 SGHVS, CDR2 FQNEAQ. This CDR3 contains 15 residues. DNA for the CDR3: TGTGCCAGCAGCTTAAAGAGCGGGACAGGGATAGGGCAGTGCTTC. It translates to CASSLKSGTGIGQCF.

This clonotype was recorded many times. V gene TRBV19 combines with J gene TRBJ2-2; D is undetermined. With 9 bases removed from V and 3 bases from J, the gap between germline ends came to 17 bases. The CDR3 sequence is 15 residues long. From germline, CDR1 is LNHDA and CDR2 SQIVND (reference sequence). The CDR3 nucleotides read TGTGCCAGCAGACTGAAAGGGCAGCACACCGGGGAGCTGTTTTTT. Its protein product is CASRLKGQHTGELFF.

This clonotype was seen only a few times. The CDR3, as DNA: TGTGCCAGCACCTTGAGGCCAGGGGGCTACGAAGGCTACACCTTC. Translating gives CASTLRPGGYEGYTF. The V gene is TRBV12-3 or TRBV12-4, the J gene TRBJ1-2, with TRBD1 matching over 8 bases. The CDR3 loop spans 15 amino acids. J lost 8 bases, V lost 7 bases, and 15 bases had no gene match.

This clonotype was observed a handful of times. The chain carries TRBV4-3 and TRBJ2-7, with D hard to call. CDR3 length: 13 residues. In germline, CDR1 is LGHNA, CDR2 YSLEER. V was shortened by 3 bases and J by 4 bases, with 10 bases between the two germline ends. The CDR3 DNA sequence: TGCGCCAGCAGCCATCAGGTGGGGTACGAGCAGTACTTC. Its translation: CASSHQVGYEQYF.

The chain carries TRBV7-8 and TRBJ2-7; 10 bases line up with TRBD2. The DNA end favors TRBJ2-1, so the J call may be wrong. CDR3 size: 15 residues. Germline V CDR1 and CDR2: SGHVS, FQNEAQ. CDR3 nucleotides: TGTGCCAGCAGCTTAGAAGTACTAGCGGGGAATGAGCAGTTCTTC. The encoded protein is CASSLEVLAGNEQFF.

The sample holds many counts of this clonotype. The chain has TRBV7-6 and TRBJ2-7; the D gene is possibly TRBD1 (5 bases). Germline V lookup: CDR1 SGHVS, CDR2 FNYEAQ. Trimming removed 5 bases at V and 5 bases at J, with 10 bases between. The CDR3 runs 12 residues. The CDR3 is CASSTGRDEQYF. The CDR3 coding sequence is TGTGCCAGCAGCACAGGACGAGACGAGCAGTACTTC.

This clonotype was counted only a few times. The chain is built from TRBV4-1 and TRBJ2-7; TRBD2 matches at 8 bases. V lost 0 bases, J lost 6 bases, and 4 bases stayed unmatched. CDR1 is MGHRA, CDR2 YSYEKL, per germline. This CDR3 has 14 amino acids. The CDR3: CASSQDRGGTEQYF. CDR3 in DNA: TGCGCCAGCAGCCAAGATCGGGGGGGTACCGAGCAGTACTTC.

The chain employs TRBV19 and TRBJ2-5; weak D call: TRBD1 (5 bases). Germline loops: CDR1 LNHDA, CDR2 SQIVND (reference sequence). This CDR3 region has 15 residues. Deletions cut 5 bases from V and 5 bases from J, with 18 bases between. The CDR3 reads CASSGVWQGGETQYF. The CDR3 DNA reads TGTGCCAGTAGTGGGGTTTGGCAGGGTGGGGAGACCCAGTACTTC.

This clonotype has a single count. This chain uses TRBV15 with TRBJ2-3; no clear D. This CDR3 has 13 residues. Germline CDR1 and CDR2: LNHNV and YYDKDF (reference sequence). The V end lost 5 bases, the J end lost 1 base, and 7 bases lay between the germline ends. This CDR3 is CATSLRGTDTQYF. Here the CDR3 DNA reads TGTGCCACCAGCCTGAGAGGCACAGATACGCAGTATTTT.

This clonotype has ten or more counts. The genes are TRBV12-3 or TRBV12-4 and TRBJ1-6; D might be TRBD1 (5 bases). The V end lost 5 bases, the J end lost 7 bases, and 6 bases lay between the germline ends. The length of the CDR3 is 12 residues. CDR3 protein: CASSPGNSPLHF. Here the CDR3 DNA reads TGTGCCAGCAGTCCAGGGAATTCACCCCTCCACTTT.

This clonotype was counted only a few times. The genes are TRBV9 and TRBJ1-5; D might be TRBD1 (6 bases). The V end was cut by 6 bases, the J end by 5 bases, with 18 bases between. This CDR3 is built from 15 residues. CDR1 is SGDLS, CDR2 YYNGEE, per germline. CDR3 sequence reads: CASTEGVGVDQPQHF. In DNA form, the CDR3 reads TGTGCCAGCACGGAGGGGGTTGGGGTGGATCAGCCCCAGCATTTT. Together with reference TRBV9 and TRBJ1-5, the CDR3 gives the full variable domain: DSGVTQTPKHLITATGQRVTLRCSPRSGDLSVYWYQQSLDQGLQFLIQYYNGEERAKGNILERFSAQQFPDLHSELNLSSLELGDSALYFCASTEGVGVDQPQHFGDGTRLSIL.

Regarding this clonotype: With a much larger clone just one base away, this may be a read error. The rearrangement uses TRBV4-2 and TRBJ2-7, with D perhaps TRBD2 (5 bases). This CDR3 has 13 residues. Germline CDR1 is LGHNA and CDR2 is YNFKEQ. CDR3 protein: CPSSLARGREQYF. The CDR3 coding sequence is TGTCCCAGCAGCTTAGCGCGAGGGCGCGAGCAGTACTTC.

In this sample, this clonotype turned up a few times. V usage is TRBV10-3 and J usage is TRBJ2-2; D is unresolved. This CDR3 spans 13 amino acids. Germline-derived CDR1 and CDR2 are ENHRY and SYGVKD. Trimming pared 8 bases from V and 4 bases from J, leaving 11 bases between. CDR3 DNA sequence: TGTGCCATCTTGGCAGAGCTCACCGGGGAGCTGTTTTTT. This codes for CAILAELTGELFF.

This clonotype was seen a handful of times. The chain recombines TRBV27 with TRBJ1-5; a weak D match, TRBD1 (5 bases). V lost 2 bases, J lost 6 bases, and 11 bases lay in between. Germline V gene sequence: CDR1 MNHEY, CDR2 SMNVEV (reference sequence). The CDR3 length is 14 residues. The chain's CDR3 is CASSLAGQGQPQHF. The CDR3 DNA sequence: TGTGCCAGCAGTTTAGCAGGGCAGGGTCAGCCCCAGCATTTT.

In this sample, this clonotype turned up a few times. The V and J genes are TRBV4-1 and TRBJ2-7; 12 nucleotides line up with TRBD1. Germline lookup yields CDR1 MGHRA and CDR2 YSYEKL. The length of the CDR3 is 15 residues. The trim removed 4 bases at V and 5 bases at J, leaving 6 bases unmatched. In DNA form, the CDR3 reads TGCGCCAGCAGCCTATGGGGACAGGGGGCTCACGAGCAGTACTTC. It translates to CASSLWGQGAHEQYF.

This clonotype was observed many times. The chain links TRBV7-2 to TRBJ1-2; D perhaps matches TRBD1 (6 bases). This CDR3 is 15 amino acids long. Germline assignment: CDR1 SGHTA and CDR2 FQGNSA. Trimming cost V 4 bases and J 4 bases, with 16 bases left between them. CDR3 residues: CASSSSQGWVYGYTF. CDR3 DNA sequence: TGTGCCAGCAGCTCATCACAGGGATGGGTCTATGGCTACACCTTC. Using reference TRBV7-2 and TRBJ1-2 for the parts outside the CDR3, the full variable domain is GAGVSQSPSNKVTEKGKDVELRCDPISGHTALYWYRQSLGQGLEFLIYFQGNSAPDKSGLPSDRFSAERTGGSVSTLTIQRTQQEDSAVYLCASSSSQGWVYGYTFGSGTRLTVV.

The J gene is TRBJ2-2, the V gene TRBV24-1; D gene unclear. The V gene lost 5 bases and the J gene lost 6 bases, with 6 bases spanning the gap. Per germline, CDR1 KGHDR and CDR2 SFDVKD. This CDR3 spans 12 amino acids. The CDR3 DNA reads as TGTGCCACCAGTGGAAAATCCGGGGAGCTGTTTTTT. It yields the protein CATSGKSGELFF.